This T cell receptor beta chain is from a study of CD8 T cells in Susac syndrome. J gave up 9 bases and V 0 bases, and 1 base lay outside the gene matches. The CDR3 length is 13 residues. Germline assignment: CDR1 LGHDT and CDR2 YNNKEL (reference sequence). Sequencing targeted TCR beta in T cells from blood (CD8+ and CD4+). It was treatment-naive patients with stable or active relapsing-remitting disease who made up the multiple sclerosis controls. Bulk CD8+ and CD4+ cells came from magnetic negative isolation; CD8+ TEMRA by FACS. A quantity of roughly 0.5 to 1 ug RNA underwent reverse transcription using random hexamers. Amplification of TCR beta CDR3 spanned 54 Vbeta and 13 Jbeta via immunoSEQ multiplex PCR. One entry per CDR3 protein, called by TCRdb with MiXCR from the immunoSEQ multiplex PCR reads. The sample carries some 260,000 distinct CDR3 sequences, over 85% recorded once.

This receptor was identified in a human donor with multiple sclerosis. The specimen was CD4+ T cells from PBMCs. The rearrangement joins TRBV3-1 to TRBJ2-3; 9 nucleotides align to TRBD2. The CDR3 reads CASSQERGGTQYF. The CDR3 bases are TGTGCCAGCAGCCAAGAGCGGGGGGGAACGCAGTATTTT.